This T cell receptor (beta chain) was recorded in a study of T cell responses to AZD1222 COVID-19 vaccine. Looked up from germline, CDR1 is LGHDT and CDR2 is YNNKEL (reference sequence). The CDR3 is 13 residues long. Trimming removed 4 bases from V and 4 bases from J; junction bases left unmatched: 3. General observations from the study: Clonal diversity was possibly underestimated; the donors were predominantly white British and more often female.

As to this clone: Its cognate antigen is unknown.

Profiling relied on immunoSEQ multiplex PCR, and the TCRdb table lists in-frame clones only, not all of them. The sample has around 78,000 clones, more than 90% seen once; the top ten hold more than 4%. V and J are TRBV3-1 (or the pseudogene TRBV3-2) and TRBJ1-2, with 7 nucleotides matching TRBD1. Sequencing was performed on peripheral blood, taken on day 0 of AZD1222 vaccination. This TCR came from an adult in good health. The CDR3 nucleotides are TGTGCCAGCAGCCGAGGGACAGTCTATGGCTACACCTTC. This encodes CASSRGTVYGYTF.